This TCR beta chain was observed in a study of blood T cell repertoires in COVID-19. As handled by the study authors: Amplification with reference gene primers provided the estimates of nucleated cell counts. Only in-frame clones appear in the TCRdb table, and some are missing; sequencing was by immunoSEQ multiplex PCR. V, J and clone size were drawn from that table, and D and trimming were deduced from the DNA. The sample shows around 60,000 clones, 70% to 90% of them seen only once. The CDR3 length is 14 residues. Germline CDR1 is SGHRS and CDR2 is YFSETQ. The V segment lost 0 bases and the J segment 12 bases; nucleotides outside the gene matches: 7.

The chain joins TRBV5-1 to TRBJ2-7; 12 bases are a match to TRBD2. This sequence was found in a man aged 55 to 70 with acute or convalescent COVID-19. Sequencing was performed on peripheral blood. The CDR3 is CASSLELAGGHWYF. CDR3 in DNA: TGCGCCAGCAGCTTGGAACTAGCGGGGGGCCACTGGTACTTC.